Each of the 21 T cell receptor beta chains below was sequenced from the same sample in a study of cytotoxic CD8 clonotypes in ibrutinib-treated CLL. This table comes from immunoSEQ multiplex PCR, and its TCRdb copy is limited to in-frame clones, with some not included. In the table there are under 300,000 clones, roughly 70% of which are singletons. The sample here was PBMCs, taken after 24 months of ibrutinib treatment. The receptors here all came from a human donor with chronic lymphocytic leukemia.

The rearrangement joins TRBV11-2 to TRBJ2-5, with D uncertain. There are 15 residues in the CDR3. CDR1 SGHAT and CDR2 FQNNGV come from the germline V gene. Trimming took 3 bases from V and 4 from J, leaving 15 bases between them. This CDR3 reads CASSLGWGLGETQYF. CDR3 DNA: TGTGCCAGCAGCTTGGGGTGGGGTTTGGGAGAGACCCAGTACTTC.

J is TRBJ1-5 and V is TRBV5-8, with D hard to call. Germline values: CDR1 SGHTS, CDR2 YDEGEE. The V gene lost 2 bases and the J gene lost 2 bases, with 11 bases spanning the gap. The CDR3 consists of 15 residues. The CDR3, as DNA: TGTGCCAGCAGCTTTGAGGGAATAGGCAATCAGCCCCAGCATTTT. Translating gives CASSFEGIGNQPQHF.

The CDR3 DNA reads as TGTGCCTGGATCCCCTGGGGGGTTCGGGGCTACACCTTC. The encoded protein is CAWIPWGVRGYTF. The V and J genes are TRBV30 and TRBJ1-2; weak D call: TRBD1 (5 bases). The CDR3 covers 13 residues. V shed 4 bases and J shed 8 bases, with 17 bases lying between them. Germline CDR1 and CDR2: GTSNPN and SVGIG (reference sequence).

The CDR3 DNA sequence: TGTGCCAGCAGTTACGCTGGGACAGAGACCCAGTACTTC. Its translation is CASSYAGTETQYF. The chain carries TRBV6-5 and TRBJ2-5, with D tentatively TRBD1 or TRBD2 (5 bases each). Germline V gene data show CDR1 as MNHEY and CDR2 as SVGAGI. V lost 2 bases, J lost 4 bases, and 8 bases lay in between. The CDR3 consists of 13 residues.

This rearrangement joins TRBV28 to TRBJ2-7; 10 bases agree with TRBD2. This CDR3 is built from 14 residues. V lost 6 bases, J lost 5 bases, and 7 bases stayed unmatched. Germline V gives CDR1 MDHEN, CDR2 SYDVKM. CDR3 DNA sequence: TGTGCCAGCAGCCTCAGCGGGAGGGCCCACGAGCAGTACTTC. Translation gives CASSLSGRAHEQYF. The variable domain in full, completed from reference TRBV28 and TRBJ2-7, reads DVKVTQSSRYLVKRTGEKVFLECVQDMDHENMFWYRQDPGLGLRLIYFSYDVKMKEKGDIPEGYSVSREKKERFSLILESASTNQTSMYLCASSLSGRAHEQYFGPGTRLTVT.

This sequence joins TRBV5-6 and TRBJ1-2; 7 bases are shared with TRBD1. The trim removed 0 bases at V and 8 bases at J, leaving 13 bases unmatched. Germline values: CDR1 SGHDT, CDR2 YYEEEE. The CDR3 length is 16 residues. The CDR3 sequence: CASSLEVGGGFIGYTF. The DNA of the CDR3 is TGTGCCAGCAGCTTGGAGGTAGGGGGCGGCTTTATCGGCTACACCTTC.

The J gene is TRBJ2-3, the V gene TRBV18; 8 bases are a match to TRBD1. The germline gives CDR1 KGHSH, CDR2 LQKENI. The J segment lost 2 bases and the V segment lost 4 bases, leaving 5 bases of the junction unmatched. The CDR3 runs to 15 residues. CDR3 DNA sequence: TGTGCCAGCTCACTCAGACAGGGGACCACAGATACGCAGTATTTT. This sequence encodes CASSLRQGTTDTQYF.

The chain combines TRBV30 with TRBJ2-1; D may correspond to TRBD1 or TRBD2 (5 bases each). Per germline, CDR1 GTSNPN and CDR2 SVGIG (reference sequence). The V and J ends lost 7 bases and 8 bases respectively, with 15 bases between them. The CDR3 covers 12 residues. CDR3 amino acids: CALRDPLDEQFF. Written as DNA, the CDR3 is TGTGCCTTACGGGACCCCTTGGATGAGCAGTTCTTC.

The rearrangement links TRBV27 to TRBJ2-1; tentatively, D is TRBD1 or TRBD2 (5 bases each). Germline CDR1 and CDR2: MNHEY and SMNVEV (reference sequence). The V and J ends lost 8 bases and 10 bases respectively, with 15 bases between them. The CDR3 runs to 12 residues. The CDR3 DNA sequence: TGTGCCAGCCGGGACCTCAGGAGGGAGCAGTTCTTC. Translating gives CASRDLRREQFF.

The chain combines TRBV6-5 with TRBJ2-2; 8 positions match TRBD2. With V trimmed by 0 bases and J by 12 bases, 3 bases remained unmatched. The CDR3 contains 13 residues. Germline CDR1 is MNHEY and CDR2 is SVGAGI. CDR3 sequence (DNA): TGTGCCAGCAGTTACTCGACGGGGGGGCAGCTGTTTTTT. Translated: CASSYSTGGQLFF.

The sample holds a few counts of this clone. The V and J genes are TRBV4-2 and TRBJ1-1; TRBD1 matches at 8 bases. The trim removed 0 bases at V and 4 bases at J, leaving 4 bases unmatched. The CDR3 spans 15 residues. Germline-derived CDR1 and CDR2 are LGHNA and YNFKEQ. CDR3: CASSQETGEVTEAFF. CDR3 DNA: TGTGCCAGCAGCCAAGAGACAGGGGAGGTCACTGAAGCTTTCTTT.

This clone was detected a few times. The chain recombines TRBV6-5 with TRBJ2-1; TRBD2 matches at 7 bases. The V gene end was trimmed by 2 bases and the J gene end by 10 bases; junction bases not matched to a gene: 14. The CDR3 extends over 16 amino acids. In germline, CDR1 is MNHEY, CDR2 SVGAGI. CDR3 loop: CASSYGRDYPGEEQFF. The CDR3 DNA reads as TGTGCCAGCAGTTACGGCCGGGACTACCCCGGGGAGGAGCAGTTCTTC.

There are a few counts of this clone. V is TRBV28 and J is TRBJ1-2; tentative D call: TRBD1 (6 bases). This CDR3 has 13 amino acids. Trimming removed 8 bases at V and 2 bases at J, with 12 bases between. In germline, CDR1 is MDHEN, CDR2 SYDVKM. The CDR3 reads CASGGGGNYGYTF. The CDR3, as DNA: TGTGCCAGCGGAGGAGGGGGGAACTATGGCTACACCTTC.

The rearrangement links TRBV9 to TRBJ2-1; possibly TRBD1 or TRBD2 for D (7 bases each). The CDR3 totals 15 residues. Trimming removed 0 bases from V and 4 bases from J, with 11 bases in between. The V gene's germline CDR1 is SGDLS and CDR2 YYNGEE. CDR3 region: CASSVGQGLYNEQFF. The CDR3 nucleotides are TGTGCCAGCAGCGTAGGACAGGGACTATACAATGAGCAGTTCTTC.

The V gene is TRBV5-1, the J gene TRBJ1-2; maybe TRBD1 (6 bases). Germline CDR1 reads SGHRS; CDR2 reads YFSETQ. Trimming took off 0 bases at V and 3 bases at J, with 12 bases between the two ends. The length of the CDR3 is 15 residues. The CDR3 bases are TGCGCCAGCAGCTTGGCACAGGGAAGTTACTATGGCTACACCTTC. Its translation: CASSLAQGSYYGYTF.

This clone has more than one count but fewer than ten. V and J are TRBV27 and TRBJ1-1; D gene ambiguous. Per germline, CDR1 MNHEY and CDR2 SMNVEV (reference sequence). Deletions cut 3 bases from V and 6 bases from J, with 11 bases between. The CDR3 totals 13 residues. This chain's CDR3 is CASSFEDGAEAFF. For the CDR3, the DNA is TGTGCCAGCAGTTTCGAGGATGGAGCTGAAGCTTTCTTT.

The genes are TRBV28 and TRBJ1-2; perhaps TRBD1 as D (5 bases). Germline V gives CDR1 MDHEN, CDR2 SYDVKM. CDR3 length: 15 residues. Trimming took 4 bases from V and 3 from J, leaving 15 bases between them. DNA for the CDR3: TGTGCCAGCAGTTCAAGCCGGGACGGATACTATGGCTACACCTTC. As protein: CASSSSRDGYYGYTF.

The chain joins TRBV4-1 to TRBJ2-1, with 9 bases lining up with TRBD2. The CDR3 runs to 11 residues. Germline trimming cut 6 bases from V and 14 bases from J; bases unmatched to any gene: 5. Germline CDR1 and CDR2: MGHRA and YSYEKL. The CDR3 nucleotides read TGCGCCAGCAGTGGTAGCGGGAGTGAGTTCTTC. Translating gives CASSGSGSEFF.

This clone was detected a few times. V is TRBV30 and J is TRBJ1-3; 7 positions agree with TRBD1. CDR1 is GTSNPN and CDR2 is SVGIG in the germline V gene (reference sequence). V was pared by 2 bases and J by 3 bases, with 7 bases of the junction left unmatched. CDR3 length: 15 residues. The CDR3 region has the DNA TGTGCCTGGAGTAAGGCAGGGGGGTTTGGAAACACCATATATTTT. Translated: CAWSKAGGFGNTIYF.

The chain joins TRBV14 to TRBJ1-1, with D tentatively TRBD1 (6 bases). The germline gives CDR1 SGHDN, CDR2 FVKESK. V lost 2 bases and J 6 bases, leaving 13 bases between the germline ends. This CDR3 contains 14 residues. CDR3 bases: TGTGCCAGCAGCCAACCAGGGGCCGGGGCTGAAGCTTTCTTT. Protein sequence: CASSQPGAGAEAFF.

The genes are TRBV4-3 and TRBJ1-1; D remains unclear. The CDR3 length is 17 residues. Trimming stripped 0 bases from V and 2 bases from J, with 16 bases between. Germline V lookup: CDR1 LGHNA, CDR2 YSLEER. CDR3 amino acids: CASSQEGGVGPNTEAFF. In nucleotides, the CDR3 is TGCGCCAGCAGCCAAGAGGGCGGGGTAGGGCCCAACACTGAAGCTTTCTTT.